This T cell receptor beta chain was obtained from a study of blood T cells in healthy people across ages. The study's findings and limits: CMV status of donors was unknown, possibly confounding expanded clonotype changes. Naive CD4+ cells and diversity were both higher in long-lived donors than in aged donors.

Regarding this clonotype: As yet, its antigen is unknown. The junction shows a germline mismatch at one end, possibly a read error.

A J-beta primer mix and a sample-barcoded 5' primer were used in a second PCR of about 7 to 12 cycles. TCRdb redid the calling of the 5' RACE reads with MiXCR, one entry per CDR3 protein. Among hundreds of thousands of distinct CDR3 sequences listed, 58% were seen once. CDR3 size: 15 residues. In germline, CDR1 is MNHEY, CDR2 SMNVEV (reference sequence). The chain has TRBV27 and TRBJ2-1, with D possibly being TRBD1 (6 bases). Source material: blood. The receptor was derived from a young man in good health. CDR3 sequence reads: CASSLVDSLYNERFF. The DNA of the CDR3 is TGTGCCAGCAGTTTAGTGGACAGTCTCTACAATGAGCGGTTCTTC.